These T cell receptor beta chains were read from a single sample in a study of T cell repertoires in cytomegalovirus infection. A single record per CDR3 protein comes from TCRdb applying MiXCR to the reads. Of 230,000 or so distinct CDR3 sequences listed, around 15% were seen once; the top ten hold approximately 44%. Sequencing was performed on CD8+ T cells from PBMCs. Receptors originate from a human donor in good health (CMV status not recorded). Some clones in this sample may be carry-over from other donors' samples. Both conserved end residues are part of each CDR3. D genes are given only for firm matches. The listing skips clone size in some rows; elsewhere it reads once, few, many or a size class.

V gene	D gene	clone size	J gene	CDR3 DNA	CDR3 protein
TRBV9	TRBD2	few	TRBJ2-3	TGTGCCAGCAGCGTAGCCTCGCGTCGGGGGGAAGATACGCAGTATTTT	CASSVASRRGEDTQYF
TRBV15	TRBD1	-	TRBJ1-5	TGTGCCACCAGCTCCGGGACAGGGGACTATAGCAATCAGCCCCAGCATTTT	CATSSGTGDYSNQPQHF
TRBV4-2	-	few	TRBJ2-1	TGTGCCAGCAGCCTCAAGGACGAGCAGTTCTTC	CASSLKDEQFF
TRBV6-6	-	-	TRBJ2-7	TGTGCCAGCAGTTTCACGCGGACAGATTACGAGCAGTACTTC	CASSFTRTDYEQYF
TRBV5-6	TRBD1	many	TRBJ2-7	TGTGCCAGCAGCCTAGGGACAGTCTACGAGCAGTACTTC	CASSLGTVYEQYF
TRBV7-2	TRBD2	many	TRBJ2-5	TGTGCCAGCAGCCTACGGACTAGCGGGCCTAAAGAGACCCAGTACTTC	CASSLRTSGPKETQYF
TRBV13	TRBD1	few	TRBJ1-6	TGTGCCAGCAGCATACGGGACAGCAATTCACCCCTCCACTTT	CASSIRDSNSPLHF
TRBV6-5	-	many	TRBJ1-1	TGTGCCAGCAGTCACCAGACAGCGAACACTGAAGCTTTCTTT	CASSHQTANTEAFF
TRBV4-3	-	-	TRBJ2-5	TGCGCCAGCAGCCAAGAAGACGGGCCTAGAAGCGAGACCCAGTACTTC	CASSQEDGPRSETQYF
TRBV9	-	-	TRBJ2-6	TGTGCCAGCAGCCCCCCTGACTCTGGGGCCAACGTCCTGACTTTC	CASSPPDSGANVLTF
TRBV6-5	-	many	TRBJ2-1	TGTGCCAGCAGTTACGGCGGGATTATCAATGAGCAGTTCTTC	CASSYGGIINEQFF
TRBV12-3/TRBV12-4	-	-	TRBJ2-7	TGTGCCAGCAGTTTAGCATTTAACGAGCAGTACTTC	CASSLAFNEQYF
TRBV20-1	-	few	TRBJ1-2	TGCAGTGCTACCGGGGGCACTCCTAACTATGGCTACACCTTC	CSATGGTPNYGYTF